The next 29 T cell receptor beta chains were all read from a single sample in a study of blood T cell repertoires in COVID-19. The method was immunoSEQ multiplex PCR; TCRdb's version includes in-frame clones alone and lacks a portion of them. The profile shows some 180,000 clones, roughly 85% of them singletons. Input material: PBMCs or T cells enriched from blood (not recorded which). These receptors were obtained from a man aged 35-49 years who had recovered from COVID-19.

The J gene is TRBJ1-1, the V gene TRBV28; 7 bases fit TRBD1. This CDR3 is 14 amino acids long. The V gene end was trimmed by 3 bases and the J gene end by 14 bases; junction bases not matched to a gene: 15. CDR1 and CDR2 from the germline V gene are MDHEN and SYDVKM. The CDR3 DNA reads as TGTGCCAGCAGTTTTAGACAGGGTGGGGTATTCGGATTCTTT. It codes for CASSFRQGGVFGFF.

CDR3 protein: CASGPGKKDGPVMNTEAFF. CDR3 DNA: TGTGCTAGTGGTCCAGGGAAGAAGGACGGGCCTGTGATGAACACTGAAGCTTTCTTT. V gene TRBV12-5 combines with J gene TRBJ1-1; tentatively, D is TRBD1 (5 bases). The CDR3 runs 19 residues. V was trimmed by 5 bases and J by 0 bases, leaving 25 bases between them. CDR1 and CDR2 (germline): LGHNT, FRNRAP.

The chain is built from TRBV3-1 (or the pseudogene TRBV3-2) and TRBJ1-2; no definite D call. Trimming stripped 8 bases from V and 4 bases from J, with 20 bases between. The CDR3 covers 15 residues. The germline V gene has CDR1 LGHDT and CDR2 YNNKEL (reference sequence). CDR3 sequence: CASSNTPGEPYGYTF. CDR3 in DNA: TGTGCCAGCTCTAACACCCCTGGGGAGCCCTATGGCTACACCTTC.

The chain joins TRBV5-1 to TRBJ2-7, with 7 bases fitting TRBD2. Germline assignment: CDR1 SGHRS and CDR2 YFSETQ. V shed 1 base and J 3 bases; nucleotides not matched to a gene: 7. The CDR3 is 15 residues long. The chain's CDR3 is CASSLPGRDLYEQYF. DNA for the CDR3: TGCGCCAGCAGCTTGCCAGGGAGGGACCTCTACGAGCAGTACTTC.

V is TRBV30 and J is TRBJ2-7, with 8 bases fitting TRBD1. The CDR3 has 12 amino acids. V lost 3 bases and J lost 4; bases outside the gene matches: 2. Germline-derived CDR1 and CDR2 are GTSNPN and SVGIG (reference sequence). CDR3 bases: TGTGCCTGGAGGACAGGGGTTTACGAGCAGTACTTC. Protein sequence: CAWRTGVYEQYF.

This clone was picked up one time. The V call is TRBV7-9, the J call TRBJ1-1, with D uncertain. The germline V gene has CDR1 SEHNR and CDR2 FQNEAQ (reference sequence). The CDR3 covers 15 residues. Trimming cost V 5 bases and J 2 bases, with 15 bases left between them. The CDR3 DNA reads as TGTGCCAGCAGCACCTCGACCGGGATTAACACTGAAGCTTTCTTT. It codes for CASSTSTGINTEAFF.

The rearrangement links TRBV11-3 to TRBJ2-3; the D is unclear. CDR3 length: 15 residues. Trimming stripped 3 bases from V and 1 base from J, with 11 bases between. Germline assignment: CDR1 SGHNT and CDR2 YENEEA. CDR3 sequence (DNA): TGTGCCAGCAGCTTCCAGGTCCAGGGCACAGATACGCAGTATTTT. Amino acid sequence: CASSFQVQGTDTQYF.

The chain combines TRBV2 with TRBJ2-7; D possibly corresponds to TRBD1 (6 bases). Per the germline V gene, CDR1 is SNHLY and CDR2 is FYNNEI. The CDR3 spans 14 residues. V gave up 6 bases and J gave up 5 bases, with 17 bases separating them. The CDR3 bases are TGTGCCAGCAGGGCAGAACAGGGATCCCACGAGCAGTACTTC. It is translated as CASRAEQGSHEQYF.

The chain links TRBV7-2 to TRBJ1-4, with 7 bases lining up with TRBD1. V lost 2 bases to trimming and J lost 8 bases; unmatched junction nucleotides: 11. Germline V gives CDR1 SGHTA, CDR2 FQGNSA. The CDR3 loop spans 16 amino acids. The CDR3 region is CASSLRLQGPKEKLFF. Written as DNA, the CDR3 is TGTGCCAGCAGCTTAAGATTACAGGGGCCAAAAGAAAAACTGTTTTTT.

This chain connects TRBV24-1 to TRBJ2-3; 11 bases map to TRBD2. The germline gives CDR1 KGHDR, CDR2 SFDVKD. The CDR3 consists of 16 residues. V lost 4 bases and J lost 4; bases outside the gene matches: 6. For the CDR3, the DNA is TGTGCCACCAGTGAACCTACTAGCGGGAGACCAGATACGCAGTATTTT. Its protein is CATSEPTSGRPDTQYF.

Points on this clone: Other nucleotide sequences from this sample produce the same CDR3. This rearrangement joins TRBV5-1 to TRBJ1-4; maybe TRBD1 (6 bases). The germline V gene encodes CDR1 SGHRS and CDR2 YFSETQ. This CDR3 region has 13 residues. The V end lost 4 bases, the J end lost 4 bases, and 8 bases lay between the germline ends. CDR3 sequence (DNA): TGCGCCAGCAGCCTGGACAGTAATGAAAAACTGTTTTTT. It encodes CASSLDSNEKLFF.

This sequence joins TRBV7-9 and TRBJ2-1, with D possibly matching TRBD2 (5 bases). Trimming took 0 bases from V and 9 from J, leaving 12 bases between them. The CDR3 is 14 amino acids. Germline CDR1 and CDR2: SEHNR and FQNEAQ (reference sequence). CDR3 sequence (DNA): TGTGCCAGCAGCTTAGCGCTAAGAGGGCTTGAGCAGTTCTTC. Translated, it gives CASSLALRGLEQFF.

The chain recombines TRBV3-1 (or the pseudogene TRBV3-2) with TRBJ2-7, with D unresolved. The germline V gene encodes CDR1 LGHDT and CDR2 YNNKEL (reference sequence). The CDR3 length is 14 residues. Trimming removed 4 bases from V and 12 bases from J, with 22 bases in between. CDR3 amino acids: CASSPTTQPGPPYF. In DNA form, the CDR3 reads TGTGCCAGCAGCCCCACCACACAACCGGGTCCCCCGTACTTC.

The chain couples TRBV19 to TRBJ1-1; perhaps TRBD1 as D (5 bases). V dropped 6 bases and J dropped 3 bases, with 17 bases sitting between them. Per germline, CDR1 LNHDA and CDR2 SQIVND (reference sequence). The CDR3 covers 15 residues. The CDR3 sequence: CASSSARGADTEAFF. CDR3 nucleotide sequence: TGTGCCAGTAGCTCCGCAAGGGGCGCTGACACTGAAGCTTTCTTT.

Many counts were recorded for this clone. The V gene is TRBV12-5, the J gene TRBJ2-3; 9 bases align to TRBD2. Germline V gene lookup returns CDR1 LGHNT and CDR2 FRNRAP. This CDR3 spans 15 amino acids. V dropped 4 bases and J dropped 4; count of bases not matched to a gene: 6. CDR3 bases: TGTGCTAGTGGTTCCCAGCGGGAGGACCCAGATACGCAGTATTTT. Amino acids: CASGSQREDPDTQYF.

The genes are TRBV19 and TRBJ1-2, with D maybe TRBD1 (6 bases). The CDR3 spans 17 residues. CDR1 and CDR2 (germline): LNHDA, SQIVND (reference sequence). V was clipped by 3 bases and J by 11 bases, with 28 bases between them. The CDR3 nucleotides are TGTGCCAGTAGTATTTCGCACAGGGTGGCCCCTGGGGTTGGATACACCTTC. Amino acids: CASSISHRVAPGVGYTF.

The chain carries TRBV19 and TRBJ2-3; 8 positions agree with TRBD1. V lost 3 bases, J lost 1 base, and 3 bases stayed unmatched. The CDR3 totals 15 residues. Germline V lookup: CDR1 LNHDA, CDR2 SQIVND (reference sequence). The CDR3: CASSIGQGGTDTQYF. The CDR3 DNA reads TGTGCCAGTAGTATCGGACAGGGTGGCACAGATACGCAGTATTTT.

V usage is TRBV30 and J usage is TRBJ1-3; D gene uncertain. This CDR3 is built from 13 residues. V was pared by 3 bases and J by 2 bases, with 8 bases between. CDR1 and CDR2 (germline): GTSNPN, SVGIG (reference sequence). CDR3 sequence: CAWRQVPGNTIYF. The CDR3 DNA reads TGTGCCTGGAGGCAGGTGCCTGGAAACACCATATATTTT.

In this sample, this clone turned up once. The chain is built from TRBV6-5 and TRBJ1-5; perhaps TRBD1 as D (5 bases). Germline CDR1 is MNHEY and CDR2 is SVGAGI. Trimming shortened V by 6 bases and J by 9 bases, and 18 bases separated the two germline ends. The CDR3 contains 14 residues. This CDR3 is CASRPDSVVLPQHF. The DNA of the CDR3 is TGTGCCAGCAGACCTGACAGCGTTGTTTTGCCCCAGCATTTT.

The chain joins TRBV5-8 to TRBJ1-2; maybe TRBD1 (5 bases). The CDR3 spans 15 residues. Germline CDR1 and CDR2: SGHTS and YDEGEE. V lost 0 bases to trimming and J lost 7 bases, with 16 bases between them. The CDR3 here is CASSLGNPGVGGYTF. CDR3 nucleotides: TGTGCCAGCAGCTTGGGGAACCCGGGGGTTGGTGGCTACACCTTC. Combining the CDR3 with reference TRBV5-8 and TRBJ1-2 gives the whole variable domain EAGVTQSPTHLIKTRGQQATLRCSPISGHTSVYWYQQALGLGLQFLLWYDEGEERNRGNFPPRFSGRQFPNYSSELNVNALELEDSALYLCASSLGNPGVGGYTFGSGTRLTVV.

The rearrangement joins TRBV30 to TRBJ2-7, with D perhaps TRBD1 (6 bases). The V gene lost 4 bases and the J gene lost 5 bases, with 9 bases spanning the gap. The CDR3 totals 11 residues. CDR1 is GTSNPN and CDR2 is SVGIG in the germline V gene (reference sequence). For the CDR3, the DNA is TGTGCCTGGACAGGGGACCACGAGCAGTACTTC. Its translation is CAWTGDHEQYF.

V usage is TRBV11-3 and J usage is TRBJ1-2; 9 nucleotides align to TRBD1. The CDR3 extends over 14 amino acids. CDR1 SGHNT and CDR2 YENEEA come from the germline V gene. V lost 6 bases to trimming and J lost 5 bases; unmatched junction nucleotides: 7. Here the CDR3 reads CASSSQGAGYGYTF. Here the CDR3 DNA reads TGTGCCAGCAGTTCACAGGGGGCAGGTTATGGCTACACCTTC.

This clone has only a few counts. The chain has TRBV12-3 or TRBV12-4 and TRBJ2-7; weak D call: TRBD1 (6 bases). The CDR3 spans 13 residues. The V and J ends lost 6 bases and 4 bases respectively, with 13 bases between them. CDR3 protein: CASSVQQGYEQYF. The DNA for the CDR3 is TGTGCCAGCAGCGTCCAACAGGGTTACGAGCAGTACTTC.

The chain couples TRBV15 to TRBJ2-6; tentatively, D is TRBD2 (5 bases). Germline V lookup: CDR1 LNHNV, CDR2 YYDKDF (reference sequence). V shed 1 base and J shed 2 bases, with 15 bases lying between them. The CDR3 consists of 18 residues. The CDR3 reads CATSRGVVQLAGANVLTF. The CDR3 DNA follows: TGTGCCACCAGCAGAGGGGTAGTTCAACTAGCTGGGGCCAACGTCCTGACTTTC.

The CDR3 loop reads CASSNLAGPQETQYF. CDR3 DNA: TGTGCCAGCAGCAACCTAGCGGGCCCCCAAGAGACCCAGTACTTC. The V call is TRBV14, the J call TRBJ2-5, with 8 nucleotides matching TRBD2. This CDR3 is built from 15 residues. Germline CDR1 and CDR2: SGHDN and FVKESK. Trimming at V came to 5 bases and at J to 1 base, leaving 6 bases not matched to a gene.

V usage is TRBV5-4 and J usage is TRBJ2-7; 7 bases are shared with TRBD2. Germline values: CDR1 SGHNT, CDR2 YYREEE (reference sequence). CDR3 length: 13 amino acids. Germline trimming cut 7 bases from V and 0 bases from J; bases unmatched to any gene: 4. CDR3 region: CASGEGNSYEQYF. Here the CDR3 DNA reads TGTGCCAGCGGGGAGGGAAACTCCTACGAGCAGTACTTC. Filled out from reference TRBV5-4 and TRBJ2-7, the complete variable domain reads ETGVTQSPTHLIKTRGQQVTLRCSSQSGHNTVSWYQQALGQGPQFIFQYYREEENGRGNFPPRFSGLQFPNYSSELNVNALELDDSALYLCASGEGNSYEQYFGPGTRLTVT.

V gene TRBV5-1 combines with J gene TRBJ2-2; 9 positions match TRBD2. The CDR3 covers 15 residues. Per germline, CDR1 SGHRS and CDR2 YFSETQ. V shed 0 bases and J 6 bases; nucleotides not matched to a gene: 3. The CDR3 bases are TGCGCCAGCAGCTTGGGTGTAGCGGGAGCCGGGGAGCTGTTTTTT. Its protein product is CASSLGVAGAGELFF.

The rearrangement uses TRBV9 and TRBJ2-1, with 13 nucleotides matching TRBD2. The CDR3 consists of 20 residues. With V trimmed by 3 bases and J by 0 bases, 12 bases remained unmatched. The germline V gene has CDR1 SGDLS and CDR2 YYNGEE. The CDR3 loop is CASSEPMTSGRHSSYNEQFF. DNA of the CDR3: TGTGCCAGCAGCGAGCCGATGACTAGCGGGAGGCATAGCTCCTACAATGAGCAGTTCTTC.

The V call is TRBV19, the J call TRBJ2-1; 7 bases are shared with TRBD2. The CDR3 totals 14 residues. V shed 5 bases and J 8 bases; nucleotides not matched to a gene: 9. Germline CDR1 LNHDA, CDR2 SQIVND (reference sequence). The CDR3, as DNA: TGTGCCAGTAGTGAGGCACCCCGGGGGGATGAGCAGTTCTTC. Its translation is CASSEAPRGDEQFF.